Listed below are T cell receptor beta chains from one sample, sequenced in a study of T cells after yellow fever vaccination. A single record per CDR3 protein comes from TCRdb applying MiXCR to the 5' RACE reads. The table lists 340,000 or so distinct CDR3 sequences, about 12% of them singletons. Sequencing was performed on CD4+ T cells sorted from PBMCs, taken 15 days after the yellow fever booster vaccination. Every receptor here comes from a man in his late teens or twenties who received the YFV17D yellow fever vaccine. CDR3s include the opening cysteine and the closing phenylalanine or tryptophan. The D gene is left open where the match is weak. Clone size is not always given. Where it is, it says once, few, many or a class for expanded clones.

J gene: TRBJ1-2; V gene: TRBV20-1; clone size: few; D gene: -; CDR3 protein: CSAREPDNYGYTF; CDR3 DNA: TGCAGTGCTAGAGAACCCGATAACTATGGCTACACCTTC
J gene: TRBJ2-5; V gene: TRBV4-1; clone size: many; D gene: -; CDR3 protein: CASSQELRIMETQYF; CDR3 DNA: TGCGCCAGCAGCCAAGAGCTAAGAATTATGGAGACCCAGTACTTC
J gene: TRBJ2-6; V gene: TRBV28; clone size: -; D gene: TRBD1; CDR3 protein: CASSRRDRVTGANVLTF; CDR3 DNA: TGTGCCAGCAGCCGCCGGGACAGGGTAACGGGGGCCAACGTCCTGACTTTC
J gene: TRBJ1-2; V gene: TRBV7-3; clone size: -; D gene: -; CDR3 protein: CASSPGGTRDGYTF; CDR3 DNA: TGTGCCAGCAGCCCCGGCGGGACCCGGGATGGCTACACCTTC
J gene: TRBJ2-7; V gene: TRBV5-1; clone size: -; D gene: TRBD1; CDR3 protein: CASSPDREDEQYF; CDR3 DNA: TGCGCCAGCAGCCCGGACAGGGAAGACGAGCAGTACTTC
J gene: TRBJ2-1; V gene: TRBV4-2; clone size: many; D gene: TRBD2; CDR3 protein: CASSQMGGGGGYEQFF; CDR3 DNA: TGTGCCAGCAGCCAAATGGGTGGCGGGGGGGGATATGAGCAGTTCTTC
J gene: TRBJ1-2; V gene: TRBV4-2; clone size: many; D gene: -; CDR3 protein: CASSQDWRGQSSGYGYTF; CDR3 DNA: TGTGCCAGCAGCCAAGATTGGAGAGGGCAGTCATCCGGCTATGGCTACACCTTC
J gene: TRBJ2-1; V gene: TRBV7-3; clone size: -; D gene: -; CDR3 protein: CASSRQTGNNEQFF; CDR3 DNA: TGTGCCAGCAGCCGACAGACGGGAAACAATGAGCAGTTCTTC
J gene: TRBJ2-6; V gene: TRBV18; clone size: -; D gene: TRBD1; CDR3 protein: CASSLNPTRGPGANVLTF; CDR3 DNA: TGTGCCAGCTCACTTAACCCGACCAGGGGGCCCGGGGCCAACGTCCTGACTTTC
J gene: TRBJ1-2; V gene: TRBV30; clone size: many; D gene: -; CDR3 protein: CAWSVHSRGYGGYTF; CDR3 DNA: TGTGCCTGGAGTGTACACAGTAGGGGGTACGGTGGCTACACCTTC
J gene: TRBJ1-5; V gene: TRBV5-6; clone size: -; D gene: -; CDR3 protein: CASSSARGPAFPNQPQHF; CDR3 DNA: TGTGCCAGCAGCTCTGCCCGCGGACCTGCCTTTCCCAATCAGCCCCAGCATTTT
J gene: TRBJ1-1; V gene: TRBV12-3/TRBV12-4; clone size: -; D gene: -; CDR3 protein: CASTHTGRNTEAFF; CDR3 DNA: TGTGCCAGCACCCATACAGGGAGGAACACTGAAGCTTTCTTT
J gene: TRBJ2-3; V gene: TRBV9; clone size: -; D gene: TRBD1; CDR3 protein: CASTRGLTTDTQYF; CDR3 DNA: TGTGCCAGCACCAGGGGGCTCACCACAGATACGCAGTATTTT
J gene: TRBJ1-1; V gene: TRBV7-6; clone size: many; D gene: TRBD1; CDR3 protein: CASSLGQGKNTEAFF; CDR3 DNA: TGTGCCAGCAGCCTAGGACAGGGGAAGAACACTGAAGCTTTCTTT
J gene: TRBJ2-5; V gene: TRBV12-3/TRBV12-4; clone size: few; D gene: -; CDR3 protein: CASSPGHSLKTQYF; CDR3 DNA: TGTGCCAGCAGTCCAGGACATTCTCTGAAGACCCAGTACTTC
J gene: TRBJ2-3; V gene: TRBV5-1; clone size: many; D gene: -; CDR3 protein: CASSIADTQYF; CDR3 DNA: TGCGCCAGCAGCATTGCAGATACGCAGTATTTT
J gene: TRBJ1-2; V gene: TRBV20-1; clone size: few; D gene: -; CDR3 protein: CSASGYTF; CDR3 DNA: TGCAGTGCTAGCGGCTACACCTTC
J gene: TRBJ2-4; V gene: TRBV5-1; clone size: many; D gene: -; CDR3 protein: CASSLDGFRGKNIQYF; CDR3 DNA: TGCGCCAGCAGCTTGGATGGTTTCAGGGGCAAAAACATTCAGTACTTC
J gene: TRBJ1-2; V gene: TRBV9; clone size: few; D gene: -; CDR3 protein: CASSVGGHGYTF; CDR3 DNA: TGTGCCAGCAGCGTAGGGGGCCATGGCTACACCTTC
J gene: TRBJ1-1; V gene: TRBV15; clone size: -; D gene: -; CDR3 protein: CATSRVAGLNHTEAFF; CDR3 DNA: TGTGCCACCAGCAGAGTTGCAGGTTTAAACCACACTGAAGCTTTCTTT
J gene: TRBJ2-3; V gene: TRBV2; clone size: -; D gene: TRBD2; CDR3 protein: CASSVGGAGTDTQYF; CDR3 DNA: TGTGCCAGCAGTGTCGGGGGGGCAGGCACAGATACGCAGTATTTT
J gene: TRBJ2-6; V gene: TRBV20-1; clone size: -; D gene: -; CDR3 protein: CSARASGANVLTF; CDR3 DNA: TGCAGTGCTAGAGCCTCTGGGGCCAACGTCCTGACTTTC
J gene: TRBJ2-2; V gene: TRBV6-1; clone size: -; D gene: -; CDR3 protein: CASSEGWGNTGELFF; CDR3 DNA: TGTGCCAGCAGTGAAGGGTGGGGAAACACCGGGGAGCTGTTTTTT
J gene: TRBJ2-5; V gene: TRBV5-6; clone size: -; D gene: -; CDR3 protein: CASSLARAGRQTQYF; CDR3 DNA: TGTGCCAGCAGCTTGGCACGGGCGGGGAGGCAGACCCAGTACTTC
J gene: TRBJ1-5; V gene: TRBV12-3/TRBV12-4; clone size: few; D gene: TRBD1; CDR3 protein: CASSDYRGGQPQHF; CDR3 DNA: TGTGCCAGCAGTGACTACAGGGGAGGCCAGCCCCAGCATTTT
J gene: TRBJ2-1; V gene: TRBV20-1; clone size: -; D gene: TRBD1; CDR3 protein: CSASRTGGNEQFF; CDR3 DNA: TGCAGTGCTAGTCGGACAGGGGGGAATGAGCAGTTCTTC
J gene: TRBJ1-2; V gene: TRBV25-1; clone size: -; D gene: -; CDR3 protein: CASSDVENRPGYTF; CDR3 DNA: TGTGCCAGCAGTGATGTCGAGAACCGCCCCGGCTACACCTTC
J gene: TRBJ2-5; V gene: TRBV12-3/TRBV12-4; clone size: -; D gene: TRBD1; CDR3 protein: CASIHRGEETQYF; CDR3 DNA: TGTGCCAGCATCCACAGGGGTGAGGAGACCCAGTACTTC
J gene: TRBJ2-3; V gene: TRBV7-9; clone size: -; D gene: -; CDR3 protein: CASSNFALSDTQYF; CDR3 DNA: TGTGCCAGCTCCAACTTCGCCCTCTCAGATACGCAGTATTTT
J gene: TRBJ1-6; V gene: TRBV20-1; clone size: few; D gene: -; CDR3 protein: CSARPGHPNSPLHF; CDR3 DNA: TGCAGTGCTAGACCAGGGCACCCGAATTCACCCCTCCACTTT
J gene: TRBJ1-3; V gene: TRBV10-2; clone size: -; D gene: -; CDR3 protein: CASSESDLLGNTIYF; CDR3 DNA: TGCGCCAGCAGCGAGAGCGATCTTTTAGGAAACACCATATATTTT
J gene: TRBJ2-3; V gene: TRBV3-1; clone size: -; D gene: TRBD2; CDR3 protein: CASSPRWGGATDTQYF; CDR3 DNA: TGTGCCAGCAGCCCCCGATGGGGGGGAGCCACAGATACGCAGTATTTT